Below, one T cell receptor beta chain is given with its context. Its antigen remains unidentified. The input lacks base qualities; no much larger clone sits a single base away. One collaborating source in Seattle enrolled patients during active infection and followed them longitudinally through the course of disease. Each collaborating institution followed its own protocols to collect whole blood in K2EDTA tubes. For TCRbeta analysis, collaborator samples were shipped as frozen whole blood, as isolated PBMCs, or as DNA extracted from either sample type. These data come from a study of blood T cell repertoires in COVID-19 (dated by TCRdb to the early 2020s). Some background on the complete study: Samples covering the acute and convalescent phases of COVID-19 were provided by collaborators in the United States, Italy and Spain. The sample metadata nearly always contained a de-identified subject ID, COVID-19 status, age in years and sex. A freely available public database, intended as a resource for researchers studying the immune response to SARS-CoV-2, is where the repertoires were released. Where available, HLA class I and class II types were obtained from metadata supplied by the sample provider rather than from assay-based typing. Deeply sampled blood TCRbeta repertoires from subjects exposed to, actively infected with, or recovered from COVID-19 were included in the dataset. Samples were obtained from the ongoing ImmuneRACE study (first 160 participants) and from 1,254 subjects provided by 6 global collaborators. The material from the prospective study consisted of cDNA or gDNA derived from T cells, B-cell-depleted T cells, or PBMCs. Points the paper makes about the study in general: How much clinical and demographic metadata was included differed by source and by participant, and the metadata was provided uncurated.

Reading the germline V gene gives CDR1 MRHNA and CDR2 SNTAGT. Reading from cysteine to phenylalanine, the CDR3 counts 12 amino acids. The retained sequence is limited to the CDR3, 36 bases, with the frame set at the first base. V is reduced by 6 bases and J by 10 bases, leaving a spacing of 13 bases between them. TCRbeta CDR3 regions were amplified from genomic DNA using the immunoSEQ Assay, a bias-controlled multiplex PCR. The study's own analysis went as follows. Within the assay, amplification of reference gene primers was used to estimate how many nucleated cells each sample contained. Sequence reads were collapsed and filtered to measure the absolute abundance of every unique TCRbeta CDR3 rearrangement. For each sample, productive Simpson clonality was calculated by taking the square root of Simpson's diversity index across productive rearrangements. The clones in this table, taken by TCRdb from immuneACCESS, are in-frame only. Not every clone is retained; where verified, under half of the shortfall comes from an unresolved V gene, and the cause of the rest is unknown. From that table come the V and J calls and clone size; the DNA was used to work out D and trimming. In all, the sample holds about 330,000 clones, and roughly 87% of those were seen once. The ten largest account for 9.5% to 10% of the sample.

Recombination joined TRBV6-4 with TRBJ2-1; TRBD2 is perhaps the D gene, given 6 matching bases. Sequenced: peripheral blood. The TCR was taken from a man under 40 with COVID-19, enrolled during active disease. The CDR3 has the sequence CASSPTGEEQFF. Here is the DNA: TGTGCCAGCAGCCCCACGGGGGAGGAGCAGTTCTTC.